The entry below describes one T cell receptor (beta chain). The antigen it recognizes is unknown. Base qualities are not at hand, and no much larger clone is one base apart. The sample belongs to a study of regulatory T cells in long-lasting Graves disease (dated by TCRdb to the early 2020s). Describing the broader study: Persistent Graves' disease meant more than 5 years of antithyroid drug treatment with TSH receptor autoantibodies that stayed positive. This study used TCR sequencing and RNA sequencing of peripheral blood to compare persistent Graves' disease patients against newly diagnosed Graves' disease patients. The study took place in China and was registered as a clinical trial. TCR sequencing covered roughly 13 persistent and roughly 20 newly diagnosed Graves' disease patients, around 33 samples in total. In the clinical cohort, patients with persistent Graves' disease had used antithyroid drugs for an average of about 10 years. Beyond this particular receptor, the publication reports: Lower TCR Shannon entropy and fewer highly expanded clones were observed in persistent Graves' disease patients than in newly diagnosed patients, which suggested clonal expansion. Preferential use of TRBV28, TRBJ1-2 and TRBJ2-5 was observed in persistent disease, whereas TRBV20-1 and TRBJ2-1 were favored in newly diagnosed disease. Only peripheral blood was studied, because thyroid tissue, the primary lesion, was inaccessible. The authors noted that the small sample size was a limitation that may lower accuracy. Sequencing and analysis were restricted to the TCR beta chain. Persistent patients shared more public clonotypes among themselves (2,741) than newly diagnosed patients did (about 1,000).

The time point label, read with the paper, signifies: persistent/refractory GD, antithyroid drugs over 5 years with positive TRAb. For both TCR sequencing and RNA sequencing, RNA was extracted from PBMCs in TRIzol. The diagnosis of Graves' disease was made according to American Thyroid Association guidelines. Patients for the study were recruited at an endocrinology department in Xi'an, China. Each patient gave approximately 9 milliliters of peripheral blood, collected in an EDTA anticoagulant tube. Ficoll Paque Plus density gradient separation was used to isolate PBMCs, and no additional T cell sorting was done. RNA quality was checked with an Agilent 2100 Bioanalyzer and agarose gel, and concentration with a NanoDrop 2000. Libraries were constructed by multiplex PCR. The instrument was an Illumina HiSeq 4000. TCR beta libraries were built with iRepertoire HTBI primers and Arm-PCR amplification of CDR3 regions. Before sequencing, the PCR products underwent gel purification. The authors processed their data as follows. Gene usage analysis of CDR3 amino acid clonotypes relied on the approximately 62 TRBV and 13 to 15 TRBJ segments identified across samples. COPE and FqMerger were used to merge filtered high-quality paired reads into contigs. BLAST was used to align contigs to IMGT TRBV, TRBD and TRBJ reference genes, with CDR3 defined following IMGT. Any clonotype with a frequency above 0.1% was counted as a highly expanded clone. Shannon entropy served as the measure of repertoire diversity, while the Gini coefficient captured V-J evenness. A clonotype found in more than one individual was treated as public. In-frame beta chains were kept once TCRdb had trimmed the public reads at Q25 with fastp and called clones with MiXCR. Duplicate CDR3 protein sequences are folded into a single record with the most common DNA and genes. The V and J calls follow TCRdb's processing rather than the paper's. In all, the sample holds about 470,000 distinct CDR3 sequences, and around 20% of those were seen once. The ten largest clones represent roughly 8% of the sample.

The CDR3 has 18 amino acids, counting the end cysteine and phenylalanine. Only the CDR3 portion is preserved as DNA: 54 bases, with reading frame beginning at the first base. In the germline V gene, CDR1 corresponds to MDHEN and CDR2 to SYDVKM. Between the V and J ends, shortened by 4 bases and 11 bases respectively, the junction contains 30 bases. The sequence is built from TRBV28 and TRBJ2-1, with a tentative D call of TRBD1 or TRBD2, each matching 5 bases. Here the sequenced sample was peripheral blood mononuclear cells (PBMCs), taken when the disease was refractory, from a patient treated with antithyroid drugs. The TCR comes from a female donor with Graves disease. The CDR3 reads CASSSPRLTRDATDQQFF. The DNA is as follows: TGTGCCAGCAGTTCGCCCCGCCTGACCCGGGACGCAACAGATCAGCAGTTCTTC.